Presented here are 28 T cell receptor beta chains from one specimen sequenced in a study of graft-versus-host responses after intestinal transplantation. TCRdb's copy holds only in-frame clones and misses some; the assay was immunoSEQ multiplex PCR. The sample carries about 93,000 clones, about four fifths recorded once. No antigen has been assigned to these receptors. This specimen was unstimulated CD4+ T cells sorted from spleen or lymph node cells, taken before intestinal transplant. These receptor sequences come from a human donor who received an intestinal transplant.

This chain links TRBV11-2 with TRBJ1-1; a possible D gene is TRBD1 (5 bases). Germline lookup yields CDR1 SGHAT and CDR2 FQNNGV. The CDR3 loop spans 15 amino acids. Trimming stripped 1 base from V and 1 base from J, with 10 bases between. CDR3 loop: CASSLGRGTNTEAFF. The CDR3 DNA reads TGTGCCAGCAGCTTAGGGCGGGGGACGAACACTGAAGCTTTCTTT.

The chain couples TRBV5-1 to TRBJ2-1; 9 bases fit TRBD2. This CDR3 has 15 amino acids. The J segment lost 8 bases and the V segment lost 0 bases, leaving 6 bases of the junction unmatched. The germline CDR1 and CDR2 sequences are SGHRS and YFSETQ. The CDR3 bases are TGCGCCAGCAGCTTGGCCGGGACTAGCTTCGATGAGCAGTTCTTC. This translates into CASSLAGTSFDEQFF. The variable domain in full, completed from reference TRBV5-1 and TRBJ2-1, reads KAGVTQTPRYLIKTRGQQVTLSCSPISGHRSVSWYQQTPGQGLQFLFEYFSETQRNKGNFPGRFSGRQFSNSRSEMNVSTLELGDSALYLCASSLAGTSFDEQFFGPGTRLTVL.

The J gene is TRBJ1-3, the V gene TRBV30; D not resolved. V was shortened by 0 bases and J by 0 bases, with 6 bases between the two germline ends. Germline CDR1 and CDR2: GTSNPN and SVGIG (reference sequence). The CDR3 has 14 residues. CDR3 residues: CAWSVGVSGNTIYF. The DNA for the CDR3 is TGTGCCTGGAGTGTAGGAGTCTCTGGAAACACCATATATTTT. Complete variable domain (other parts from reference TRBV30 and TRBJ1-3): SQTIHQWPATLVQPVGSPLSLECTVEGTSNPNLYWYRQAAGRGLQLLFYSVGIGQISSEVPQNLSASRPQDRQFILSSKKLLLSDSGFYLCAWSVGVSGNTIYFGEGSWLTVV.

The chain is built from TRBV5-1 and TRBJ2-7; 9 nucleotides agree with TRBD1. This CDR3 comprises 16 residues. The V segment lost 0 bases and the J segment 0 bases; nucleotides outside the gene matches: 4. Germline V gene data show CDR1 as SGHRS and CDR2 as YFSETQ. This CDR3 reads CASSLAGQGSSYEQYF. In DNA, the CDR3 is TGCGCCAGCAGCTTGGCCGGACAGGGGAGCTCCTACGAGCAGTACTTC.

This chain links TRBV18 with TRBJ1-2; a possible D gene is TRBD1 (5 bases). CDR1 KGHSH and CDR2 LQKENI come from the germline V gene. The CDR3 has 15 residues. V lost 6 bases, J lost 7 bases, and 21 bases lay in between. This CDR3 is CASSPKQDLRGGYTF. In DNA, the CDR3 is TGTGCCAGCTCTCCAAAACAGGATCTTAGGGGTGGCTACACCTTC. Full variable domain (remainder filled in from reference TRBV18 and TRBJ1-2): NAGVMQNPRHLVRRRGQEARLRCSPMKGHSHVYWYRQLPEEGLKFMVYLQKENIIDESGMPKERFSAEFPKEGPSILRIQQVVRGDSAAYFCASSPKQDLRGGYTFGSGTRLTVV.

This chain's CDR3 is CASNQYSILAYEQYF. The CDR3 nucleotides are TGTGCCAGCAACCAGTACAGTATATTAGCCTACGAGCAGTACTTC. This chain links TRBV7-9 with TRBJ2-7; D unresolved. V gave up 7 bases and J gave up 2 bases, with 18 bases separating them. The CDR3 is 15 residues long. Germline V gives CDR1 SEHNR, CDR2 FQNEAQ (reference sequence).

This rearrangement joins TRBV4-1 to TRBJ1-1; weak D call: TRBD1 (6 bases). The CDR3 runs to 14 residues. Germline values: CDR1 MGHRA, CDR2 YSYEKL. Trimming cost V 4 bases and J 9 bases, with 18 bases left between them. CDR3 residues: CASSPLYDRTQAFF. Here the CDR3 DNA reads TGCGCCAGCAGCCCCCTATATGACAGGACTCAAGCTTTCTTT.

The genes are TRBV28 and TRBJ2-3; 10 bases agree with TRBD2. After removal of 6 bases from V and 0 bases from J, the junction contained 12 bases not matched to a gene. Germline CDR1 reads MDHEN; CDR2 reads SYDVKM. This CDR3 has 18 residues. The CDR3 nucleotides are TGTGCCAGCAGGGTACGGCCGACTAGCGGGCCCAGCACAGATACGCAGTATTTT. Protein sequence: CASRVRPTSGPSTDTQYF.

The chain carries TRBV19 and TRBJ2-2; TRBD2 agrees at 10 bases. The germline CDR1 and CDR2 sequences are LNHDA and SQIVND (reference sequence). The V gene end was trimmed by 5 bases and the J gene end by 5 bases; junction bases not matched to a gene: 14. CDR3 length: 18 residues. The CDR3 DNA follows: TGTGCCAGTAGTCCCGGAAGAGCGGGGGGGAGAACAACCGGGGAGCTGTTTTTT. Protein: CASSPGRAGGRTTGELFF.

The genes are TRBV28 and TRBJ2-7; maybe TRBD1 (5 bases). The assigned J gene may be wrong: the sequence end matches TRBJ2-5 better. Germline assignment: CDR1 MDHEN and CDR2 SYDVKM. This CDR3 contains 14 residues. In DNA form, the CDR3 reads TGTGCCAGCCGTCCCCAGCGCAGGGCAGAGACCCAGTACTTC. This gives the protein CASRPQRRAETQYF.

The genes are TRBV19 and TRBJ1-5, with unresolved D. This CDR3 has 15 residues. The germline V gene encodes CDR1 LNHDA and CDR2 SQIVND (reference sequence). The V gene lost 7 bases and the J gene lost 0 bases, with 13 bases spanning the gap. The CDR3 region is CASKPRGFSNQPQHF. CDR3 nucleotide sequence: TGTGCCAGTAAGCCGCGAGGTTTTAGCAATCAGCCCCAGCATTTT.

This chain links TRBV6-1 with TRBJ1-4, with TRBD1 identical over 7 bases. CDR1 and CDR2 from the germline V gene are MNHNS and SASEGT. V dropped 6 bases and J dropped 6; count of bases not matched to a gene: 7. CDR3 size: 14 residues. The CDR3 here is CASRKGTEDEKLFF. The CDR3 DNA reads as TGTGCCAGCAGAAAAGGGACAGAGGATGAAAAACTGTTTTTT.

The rearrangement joins TRBV27 to TRBJ1-5; no definite D call. Germline values: CDR1 MNHEY, CDR2 SMNVEV (reference sequence). The CDR3 consists of 16 residues. Trimming shortened V by 3 bases and J by 0 bases, and 12 bases separated the two germline ends. The CDR3 DNA follows: TGTGCCAGCAGTTTTGGTCGGGGAAGTAGCAATCAGCCCCAGCATTTT. It codes for CASSFGRGSSNQPQHF.

The chain employs TRBV5-1 and TRBJ2-7; 7 nucleotides align to TRBD1. J lost 2 bases, V lost 0 bases, and 11 bases had no gene match. CDR3 length: 17 amino acids. Per germline, CDR1 SGHRS and CDR2 YFSETQ. CDR3 protein: CASSLGPRQGVTYEQYF. CDR3 in DNA: TGCGCCAGCAGCTTGGGTCCACGGCAGGGGGTCACCTACGAGCAGTACTTC.

The chain has TRBV19 and TRBJ2-5; a possible D gene is TRBD2 (6 bases). Germline lookup yields CDR1 LNHDA and CDR2 SQIVND (reference sequence). This CDR3 has 11 amino acids. Trimming shortened V by 6 bases and J by 4 bases, and 6 bases separated the two germline ends. This chain's CDR3 is CASRGGETQYF. Here the CDR3 DNA reads TGTGCCAGTAGGGGGGGAGAGACCCAGTACTTC.

This clone was counted once. This chain uses TRBV7-6 with TRBJ2-3, with TRBD2 identical over 13 bases. CDR1 is SGHVS and CDR2 is FNYEAQ in the germline V gene. Trimming cost V 3 bases and J 6 bases; bases outside gene matches: 3. This CDR3 contains 15 residues. The CDR3 is CASSLGLAGTDTQYF. Written as DNA, the CDR3 is TGTGCCAGCAGCTTGGGACTAGCGGGGACCGATACGCAGTATTTT. Complete variable domain (other parts from reference TRBV7-6 and TRBJ2-3): GAGVSQSPRYKVTKRGQDVALRCDPISGHVSLYWYRQALGQGPEFLTYFNYEAQQDKSGLPNDRFSAERPEGSISTLTIQRTEQRDSAMYRCASSLGLAGTDTQYFGPGTRLTVL.

This chain connects TRBV4-1 to TRBJ2-5; 7 positions agree with TRBD2. This CDR3 region has 17 residues. The ends lost 1 base at V and 1 base at J; junction bases unmatched: 9. Germline values: CDR1 MGHRA, CDR2 YSYEKL. The CDR3: CASSQVVAGLPQETQYF. As DNA, the CDR3 is TGCGCCAGCAGCCAAGTGGTAGCGGGCCTACCCCAAGAGACCCAGTACTTC.

This chain connects TRBV28 to TRBJ1-6; tentatively, D is TRBD1 (5 bases). The V and J ends lost 6 bases and 12 bases respectively, with 12 bases between them. This CDR3 contains 12 residues. Looked up from germline, CDR1 is MDHEN and CDR2 is SYDVKM. The CDR3 region is CASSPGFLPLHF. The CDR3 nucleotides are TGTGCCAGCAGCCCAGGGTTTCTACCCCTCCACTTT. The variable domain in full, with the rest retrieved from reference TRBV28 and TRBJ1-6, is DVKVTQSSRYLVKRTGEKVFLECVQDMDHENMFWYRQDPGLGLRLIYFSYDVKMKEKGDIPEGYSVSREKKERFSLILESASTNQTSMYLCASSPGFLPLHFGNGTRLTVT.

The rearrangement joins TRBV5-6 to TRBJ2-3; weak D call: TRBD1 (6 bases). Per the germline V gene, CDR1 is SGHDT and CDR2 is YYEEEE. Trimming took off 4 bases at V and 2 bases at J, with 20 bases between the two ends. The CDR3 is made up of 17 amino acids. CDR3 DNA: TGTGCCAGCAGCCAGGGACACCTCCTTTGGTCCACAGATACGCAGTATTTT. It codes for CASSQGHLLWSTDTQYF.

This chain links TRBV5-1 with TRBJ2-7, with 13 bases that match TRBD2. This CDR3 has 16 residues. Trimming removed 4 bases from V and 4 bases from J; junction bases left unmatched: 8. Looked up from germline, CDR1 is SGHRS and CDR2 is YFSETQ. The CDR3 is CASSPTGTSGIYEQYF. The CDR3 bases are TGCGCCAGCAGCCCCACCGGGACTAGCGGGATTTACGAGCAGTACTTC.

V is TRBV7-2 and J is TRBJ2-2, with 8 positions matching TRBD1. Germline-derived CDR1 and CDR2 are SGHTA and FQGNSA. This CDR3 is 16 amino acids long. V was pared by 1 base and J by 1 base, with 2 bases of the junction left unmatched. The CDR3 region is CASSLVGTGNTGELFF. The CDR3 DNA is TGTGCCAGCAGCTTAGTGGGGACAGGGAACACCGGGGAGCTGTTTTTT.

V is TRBV28 and J is TRBJ1-2; 9 positions agree with TRBD1. The CDR3 length is 14 residues. CDR1 is MDHEN and CDR2 is SYDVKM in the germline V gene. V lost 4 bases, J lost 4 bases, and 4 bases stayed unmatched. CDR3 sequence (DNA): TGTGCCAGCAGTTACAGGGGGCGTGGCTATGGCTACACCTTC. This gives the protein CASSYRGRGYGYTF.

This chain joins TRBV29-1 and TRBJ2-5; 7 nucleotides agree with TRBD1. The germline V gene has CDR1 SQVTM and CDR2 ANQGSEA. V shed 4 bases, J shed 1 base, and the junction held 6 bases outside the gene matches. The CDR3 is 14 residues long. DNA of the CDR3: TGCAGCGTTGGAACAGGGGATGTCCAAGAGACCCAGTACTTC. Its protein product is CSVGTGDVQETQYF. Using reference TRBV29-1 and TRBJ2-5 for the parts outside the CDR3, the full variable domain is SAVISQKPSRDICQRGTSLTIQCQVDSQVTMMFWYRQQPGQSLTLIATANQGSEATYESGFVIDKFPISRPNLTFSTLTVSNMSPEDSSIYLCSVGTGDVQETQYFGPGTRLLVL.

The rearrangement joins TRBV5-4 to TRBJ2-1; 8 bases map to TRBD2. The CDR3 is made up of 15 amino acids. Losses at the gene ends were 2 bases for V and 7 bases for J; bases not matched to a gene: 8. The germline gives CDR1 SGHNT, CDR2 YYREEE (reference sequence). The CDR3 sequence: CASSFLPSGLNEQFF. The CDR3 nucleotides are TGTGCCAGCAGCTTCTTGCCTAGCGGGCTAAATGAGCAGTTCTTC.

This clone was found a few times. This sequence joins TRBV7-6 and TRBJ2-7; TRBD1 matches 8 bases. Trimming cost V 2 bases and J 5 bases; bases outside gene matches: 5. Germline CDR1 and CDR2: SGHVS and FNYEAQ. The CDR3 length is 14 residues. CDR3 nucleotide sequence: TGTGCCAGCAGCTTAAGTGACAGGGGACACGAGCAGTACTTC. Encoded protein: CASSLSDRGHEQYF.

The chain links TRBV6-4 to TRBJ2-1, with 10 bases that match TRBD2. The CDR3 contains 15 residues. CDR1 MRHNA and CDR2 SNTAGT come from the germline V gene. The ends lost 6 bases at V and 8 bases at J; junction bases unmatched: 10. In DNA, the CDR3 is TGTGCCAGCAGCCCCGGACTAGCGGCCTTTTATGAGCAGTTCTTC. It is translated as CASSPGLAAFYEQFF.

The chain employs TRBV28 and TRBJ1-2; 7 bases are a match to TRBD1. V shed 6 bases and J 8 bases; nucleotides not matched to a gene: 6. CDR3 length: 12 residues. The germline gives CDR1 MDHEN, CDR2 SYDVKM. The CDR3 DNA is TGTGCCAGCAGCAGAACAGGGGCCGGCTACACCTTC. Amino acid sequence: CASSRTGAGYTF.

The V call is TRBV9, the J call TRBJ1-2; D is undetermined. Germline V gives CDR1 SGDLS, CDR2 YYNGEE. V was clipped by 0 bases and J by 0 bases, with 3 bases between them. CDR3 length equals 13 residues. CDR3 coding DNA: TGTGCCAGCAGCGTAGACACTAACTATGGCTACACCTTC. Translated, it gives CASSVDTNYGYTF.